The present T cell receptor (beta chain) was sequenced within a study of blood T cell repertoires in COVID-19. Study background: From the United States, Italy and Spain came samples of acute and convalescent COVID-19.

The germline V gene has CDR1 LNHDA and CDR2 SQIVND (reference sequence). The CDR3 is 11 residues long. The V and J ends lost 4 bases and 3 bases respectively, with 4 bases between them. Original processing notes: Amplification of reference gene primers was used by the study to estimate nucleated cell counts. Sequencing used immunoSEQ multiplex PCR; TCRdb keeps in-frame clones, though not all of them. The D gene and trimming were derived from the DNA, and the V and J assignments and clone size from that table. Counted here are over 150,000 clones, over 80% occurring once; the ten biggest clones make up roughly 8.4%.

This rearrangement joins TRBV19 to TRBJ2-7; D is unclear. Input material: peripheral blood. This receptor was taken from an elderly woman with COVID-19, enrolled during active disease. The CDR3 nucleotides are TGTGCCAGTAGTAACAGCTACGAGCAGTACTTC. This encodes CASSNSYEQYF.